This TCR beta chain originates from a study of blood T cell repertoires in COVID-19. Study information: Samples of COVID-19 (acute and convalescent) were obtained from the United States, Italy and Spain. PBMCs, B-cell-depleted T cells, or T cells were the source of the cDNA or gDNA that made up the material.

The V gene's germline CDR1 is MDHEN and CDR2 SYDVKM. This CDR3 contains 14 residues. V lost 10 bases and J lost 10, with 24 bases in between. The study recruited people aged roughly 18 to 100 years across about 25 US areas. Among Cohort 3 donors, those recovered had two negative PCRs, clearance, or symptom resolution. Using immunoSEQ multiplex PCR, the repertoire was profiled, and TCRdb retains in-frame clones only, with some absent. The data contain 110,000 to 150,000 clones, approximately 80% of them singletons. This chain uses TRBV28 with TRBJ2-3; maybe TRBD2 (6 bases). The source material was PBMCs or T cells enriched from blood (not recorded which). The sequence derives from a woman aged 45-65 years who had recovered from COVID-19. The CDR3, as DNA: TGTGCCATATCGTCCGGGACTCCACAAGTCTCGCAGTATTTT. It is translated as CAISSGTPQVSQYF.